Reported below is one T cell receptor beta chain. What it binds is unknown. The conserved closing phenylalanine or tryptophan is absent in this CDR3, likely reflecting a read error. Original handling: It was from CDR3 differences across clinicopathological groups that a distant-metastasis classifier for papillary thyroid cancer was built. TCRdb recomputed clones from the PCR reads via MiXCR. For this entry, the V and J calls and clone size follow TCRdb and not the study's own pipeline. The sample has some 83,000 clones; around an eighth are singletons. CDR3 length: 15 amino acids. The V and J ends lost 1 base and 6 bases respectively, with 16 bases between them. The germline V gene has CDR1 SGHAT and CDR2 FQNNGV. The record originates from a study of metastatic and nonmetastatic thyroid tumors. Findings and limits, study-wide: Within blood and tumor, benign nodules reportedly had significantly lower TCR beta diversity than malignant thyroid tumors did.

Thyroid surgery was preceded by no treatment in any patient. The sequenced sample was tumor tissue. V is TRBV11-2 and J is TRBJ2-7; D possibly corresponds to TRBD1 (6 bases). This sequence was found in a female donor with papillary thyroid cancer or a benign thyroid nodule (not recorded which). Some clones in this sample may be carry-over from other donors' samples. In DNA, the CDR3 is TGTGCCAGCAGCTTAGCTGGGGGACATGGAGGCGAGCAGTACTCC. Translated: CASSLAGGHGGEQYS.